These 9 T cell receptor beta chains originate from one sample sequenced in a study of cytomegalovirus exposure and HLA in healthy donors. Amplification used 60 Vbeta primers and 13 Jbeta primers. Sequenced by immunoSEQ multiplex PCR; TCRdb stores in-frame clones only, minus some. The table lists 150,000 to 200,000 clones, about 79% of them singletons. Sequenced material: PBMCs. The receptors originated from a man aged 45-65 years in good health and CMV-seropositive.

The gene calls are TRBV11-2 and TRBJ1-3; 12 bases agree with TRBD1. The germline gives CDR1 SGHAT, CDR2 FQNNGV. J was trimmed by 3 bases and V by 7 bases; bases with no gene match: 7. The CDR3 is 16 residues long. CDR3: CASKSGTGGLGNTIYF. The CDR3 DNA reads TGTGCCAGCAAGTCCGGGACAGGGGGCCTTGGAAACACCATATATTTT.

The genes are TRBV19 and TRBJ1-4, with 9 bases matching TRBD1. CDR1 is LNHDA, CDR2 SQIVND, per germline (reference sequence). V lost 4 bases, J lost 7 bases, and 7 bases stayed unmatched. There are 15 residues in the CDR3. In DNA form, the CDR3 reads TGTGCCAGTAGTAATAACAGGGGGCGCGGTGAAAAACTGTTTTTT. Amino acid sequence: CASSNNRGRGEKLFF.

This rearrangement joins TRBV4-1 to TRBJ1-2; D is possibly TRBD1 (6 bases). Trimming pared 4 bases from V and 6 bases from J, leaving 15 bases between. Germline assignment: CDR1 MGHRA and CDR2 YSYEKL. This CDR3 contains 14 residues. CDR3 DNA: TGCGCCAGCAGCCCGGGTAGTGGACAGCATGGCTACACCTTC. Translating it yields CASSPGSGQHGYTF.

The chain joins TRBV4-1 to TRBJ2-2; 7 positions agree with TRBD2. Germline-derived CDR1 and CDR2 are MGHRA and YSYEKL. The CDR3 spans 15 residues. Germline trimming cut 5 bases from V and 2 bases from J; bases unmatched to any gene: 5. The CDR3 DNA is TGCGCCAGCAGCGCTAGCGGATTCAACACCGGGGAGCTGTTTTTT. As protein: CASSASGFNTGELFF.

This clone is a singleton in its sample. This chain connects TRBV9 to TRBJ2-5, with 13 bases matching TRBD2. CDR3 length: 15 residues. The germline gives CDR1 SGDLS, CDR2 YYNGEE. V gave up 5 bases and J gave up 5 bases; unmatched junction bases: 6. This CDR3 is CASSATSGGAETQYF. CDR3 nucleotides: TGTGCCAGCAGTGCCACTAGCGGGGGGGCTGAGACCCAGTACTTC. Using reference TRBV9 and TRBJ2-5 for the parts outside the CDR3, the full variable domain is DSGVTQTPKHLITATGQRVTLRCSPRSGDLSVYWYQQSLDQGLQFLIQYYNGEERAKGNILERFSAQQFPDLHSELNLSSLELGDSALYFCASSATSGGAETQYFGPGTRLLVL.

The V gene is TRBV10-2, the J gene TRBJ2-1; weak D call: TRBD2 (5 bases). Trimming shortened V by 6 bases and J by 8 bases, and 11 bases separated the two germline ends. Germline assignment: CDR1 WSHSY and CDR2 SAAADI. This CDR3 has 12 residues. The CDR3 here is CASRYSGHEQFF. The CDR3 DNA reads TGCGCCAGCAGATACAGCGGCCATGAGCAGTTCTTC.

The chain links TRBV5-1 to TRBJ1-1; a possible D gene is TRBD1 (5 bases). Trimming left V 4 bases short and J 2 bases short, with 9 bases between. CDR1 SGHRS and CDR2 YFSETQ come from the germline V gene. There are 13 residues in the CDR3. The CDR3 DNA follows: TGCGCCAGCAGCGTCGGACAAAACACTGAAGCTTTCTTT. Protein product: CASSVGQNTEAFF.

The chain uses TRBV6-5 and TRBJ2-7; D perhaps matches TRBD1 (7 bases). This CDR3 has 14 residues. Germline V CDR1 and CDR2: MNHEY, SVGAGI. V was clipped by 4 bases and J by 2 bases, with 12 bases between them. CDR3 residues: CASSSDREAYEQYF. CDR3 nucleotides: TGTGCCAGCAGTTCAGACAGGGAGGCCTACGAGCAGTACTTC.

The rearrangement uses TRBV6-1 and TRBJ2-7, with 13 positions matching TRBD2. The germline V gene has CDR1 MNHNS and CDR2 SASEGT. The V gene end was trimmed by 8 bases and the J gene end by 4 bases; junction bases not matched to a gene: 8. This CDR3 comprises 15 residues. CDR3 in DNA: TGTGCCAGCGCACCCGGGACTAGCGGGACGTACGAGCAGTACGTC. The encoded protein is CASAPGTSGTYEQYV.